A selection of T cell receptor beta chains follows, all from one sample in a study of early T cells in non-severe SARS-CoV-2 infection. Each CDR3 protein gets one entry after TCRdb re-called the 5' RACE reads with MiXCR. Among about 80,000 distinct CDR3 sequences, approximately 15% were seen once, and the ten largest hold approximately 2.9%. Sequencing was carried out using whole blood. Receptors originate from an adult who was a healthcare worker with PCR-confirmed SARS-CoV-2 infection or an uninfected control (not recorded which). Both conserved end residues are part of each CDR3. Fields, in order: clone size, D gene, J gene, V gene, CDR3 DNA, CDR3 protein. A D gene is named only where the DNA matches it firmly. Part of the rows lack a size; the others show once, few, many or a class for expanded clones.

clone size: .
D gene: .
J gene: TRBJ1-2
V gene: TRBV14
CDR3 DNA: TGTGCCAGCAGCCAAGATAGGGGATTGAATGGCTACACCTTC
CDR3 protein: CASSQDRGLNGYTF

clone size: many
D gene: .
J gene: TRBJ1-5
V gene: TRBV3-1
CDR3 DNA: TGTGCCAGCAGCCAAGTAGGGGGCAATCAGCCCCAGCATTTT
CDR3 protein: CASSQVGGNQPQHF

clone size: .
D gene: .
J gene: TRBJ2-7
V gene: TRBV9
CDR3 DNA: TGTGCCAGCAGCGTAGGGACCCCTTCCTACGAGCAGTACTTC
CDR3 protein: CASSVGTPSYEQYF

clone size: many
D gene: .
J gene: TRBJ2-7
V gene: TRBV6-1
CDR3 DNA: TGTGCCAGCAGTCCGGGACAAGTCCTGGGGGAGCAGTACTTC
CDR3 protein: CASSPGQVLGEQYF

clone size: .
D gene: .
J gene: TRBJ1-5
V gene: TRBV12-3/TRBV12-4
CDR3 DNA: TGTGCCAGCAGAAATGGGGGCCAGTCCCAGCATTTT
CDR3 protein: CASRNGGQSQHF

clone size: few
D gene: .
J gene: TRBJ2-4
V gene: TRBV5-1
CDR3 DNA: TGCGCCAGCAGCCATTGGGGGGACGGACAGGTGGTAGACAAAGCCAAAAACATTCAGTACTTC
CDR3 protein: CASSHWGDGQVVDKAKNIQYF

clone size: .
D gene: TRBD1
J gene: TRBJ2-5
V gene: TRBV20-1
CDR3 DNA: TGCAGTGCTACACAGGGGGGACCCCTGGGAGAGACCCAGTACTTC
CDR3 protein: CSATQGGPLGETQYF

clone size: .
D gene: .
J gene: TRBJ2-7
V gene: TRBV11-2
CDR3 DNA: TGTGCCAGCAGCTTAACCCCGAGGGGGATCTACGAGCAGTACTTC
CDR3 protein: CASSLTPRGIYEQYF

clone size: few
D gene: .
J gene: TRBJ2-2
V gene: TRBV7-9
CDR3 DNA: TGTGCCAGCAGCTCCAACTCGATGGGCTCCCCCGGGGAGCTGTTTTTT
CDR3 protein: CASSSNSMGSPGELFF

clone size: few
D gene: TRBD1
J gene: TRBJ1-5
V gene: TRBV6-6
CDR3 DNA: TGTGCCAGCAGGACAGGGGGCGGGCAGCCCCAGCATTTT
CDR3 protein: CASRTGGGQPQHF

clone size: many
D gene: TRBD1
J gene: TRBJ1-2
V gene: TRBV20-1
CDR3 DNA: TGCAGTGCTCCCCGACAGGGAAGCGCCTATGGCTACACCTTC
CDR3 protein: CSAPRQGSAYGYTF

clone size: few
D gene: .
J gene: TRBJ2-7
V gene: TRBV7-9
CDR3 DNA: TGTGCCAGCAGCTCGGCTAGCTACGAGCAGTACTTC
CDR3 protein: CASSSASYEQYF

clone size: .
D gene: .
J gene: TRBJ1-1
V gene: TRBV30
CDR3 DNA: TGTGCCTGGATTGGGGCAGGAAACACTGAAGCTTTCTTT
CDR3 protein: CAWIGAGNTEAFF

clone size: few
D gene: .
J gene: TRBJ2-1
V gene: TRBV7-6
CDR3 DNA: TGTGCCAGCAGCTTGGGGGGATATGTGCGTGAGCAGTTCTTC
CDR3 protein: CASSLGGYVREQFF

clone size: many
D gene: .
J gene: TRBJ1-5
V gene: TRBV7-6
CDR3 DNA: TGTGCCAGCAGCTTAGGGAGGTCCGTGCGAAGGGAGCCCCAGCATTTT
CDR3 protein: CASSLGRSVRREPQHF

clone size: .
D gene: TRBD1
J gene: TRBJ2-1
V gene: TRBV27
CDR3 DNA: TGTGCCAGCAGTGCATCCAGGGGGAACAATGAGCAGTTCTTC
CDR3 protein: CASSASRGNNEQFF

clone size: .
D gene: TRBD1
J gene: TRBJ1-3
V gene: TRBV20-1
CDR3 DNA: TGCAGTGCTAGAGACCCCAGGGGGAGTAACTCTGGAAACACCATATATTTT
CDR3 protein: CSARDPRGSNSGNTIYF

clone size: .
D gene: .
J gene: TRBJ2-1
V gene: TRBV7-2
CDR3 DNA: TGTGCCAGCAGCCAATCCCTTCTTCGGACTAACAATGAGCAGTTCTTC
CDR3 protein: CASSQSLLRTNNEQFF

clone size: few
D gene: TRBD1
J gene: TRBJ2-7
V gene: TRBV11-2
CDR3 DNA: TGTGCCAGCAGCTTACCGGGACAGGCTAGGATGGGTTTC
CDR3 protein: CASSLPGQARMGF

clone size: few
D gene: .
J gene: TRBJ2-3
V gene: TRBV20-1
CDR3 DNA: TGCAGTGCCCAAAGGCCGGGGGTGATCACAGATACGCAGTATTTT
CDR3 protein: CSAQRPGVITDTQYF

clone size: .
D gene: .
J gene: TRBJ1-2
V gene: TRBV20-1
CDR3 DNA: TGCAGTGCTAGATTGGACACAACATCGAGGGGCTACACCTTC
CDR3 protein: CSARLDTTSRGYTF

clone size: .
D gene: .
J gene: TRBJ1-2
V gene: TRBV21-1
CDR3 DNA: TGTGCCAGCAGCAAAGGGGAGTACCTAGACTATGGCTACACCTTC
CDR3 protein: CASSKGEYLDYGYTF

clone size: many
D gene: TRBD1
J gene: TRBJ2-1
V gene: TRBV10-1
CDR3 DNA: TGCGCCAGCTCTAGTAATAAACAGGGGAATGAGCAGTTCTTC
CDR3 protein: CASSSNKQGNEQFF

clone size: .
D gene: .
J gene: TRBJ2-7
V gene: TRBV29-1
CDR3 DNA: TGCAGCGTTGGGGGGGCAGTCACTTCCCCATACGAGCAGTACTTC
CDR3 protein: CSVGGAVTSPYEQYF

clone size: few
D gene: TRBD2
J gene: TRBJ2-3
V gene: TRBV24-1
CDR3 DNA: TGTGCCACCGCCGCGGGTCGGCGGGAGGGCCTAGATACGCAGTATTTT
CDR3 protein: CATAAGRREGLDTQYF

clone size: few
D gene: .
J gene: TRBJ2-6
V gene: TRBV11-2
CDR3 DNA: TGTGCCAGCAGCCAAACAGTGGTTGGGGCCAACGTCCTGACTTTC
CDR3 protein: CASSQTVVGANVLTF